Described below is a single T cell receptor beta chain sequence and its context. Its antigen is undetermined. The table came from immunoSEQ multiplex PCR; TCRdb's copy has only in-frame clones and leaves some out. The sample includes fewer than 120,000 clones, roughly nine tenths seen only once; the top ten take around 0.26%. This sample was taken from a study of OX40 agonist ivuxolimab in advanced cancers. In the study overall: Patients were treated with ivuxolimab, an agonistic anti-OX40 (CD134) antibody. While on treatment, patients had intravenous ivuxolimab at 0.01 to 10 mg/kg every 2 weeks. Overall study findings and caveats: In the expanded peripheral T cells, antigen specificity was never determined.

Germline CDR1 is MDHEN and CDR2 is SYDVKM. The CDR3 extends over 13 amino acids. V gave up 6 bases and J gave up 5 bases; unmatched junction bases: 2. The gene calls are TRBV28 and TRBJ2-2; 8 bases match TRBD1. This specimen was CD4+ or CD8+ T cells sorted from blood, taken in a trial of the OX40 agonist ivuxolimab. The clonotype was recovered from an adult with an advanced solid tumor such as melanoma, head and neck, liver or kidney cancer. The CDR3 protein is CASRDRGTGELFF. The CDR3, as DNA: TGTGCCAGCAGAGACAGGGGAACCGGGGAGCTGTTTTTT.